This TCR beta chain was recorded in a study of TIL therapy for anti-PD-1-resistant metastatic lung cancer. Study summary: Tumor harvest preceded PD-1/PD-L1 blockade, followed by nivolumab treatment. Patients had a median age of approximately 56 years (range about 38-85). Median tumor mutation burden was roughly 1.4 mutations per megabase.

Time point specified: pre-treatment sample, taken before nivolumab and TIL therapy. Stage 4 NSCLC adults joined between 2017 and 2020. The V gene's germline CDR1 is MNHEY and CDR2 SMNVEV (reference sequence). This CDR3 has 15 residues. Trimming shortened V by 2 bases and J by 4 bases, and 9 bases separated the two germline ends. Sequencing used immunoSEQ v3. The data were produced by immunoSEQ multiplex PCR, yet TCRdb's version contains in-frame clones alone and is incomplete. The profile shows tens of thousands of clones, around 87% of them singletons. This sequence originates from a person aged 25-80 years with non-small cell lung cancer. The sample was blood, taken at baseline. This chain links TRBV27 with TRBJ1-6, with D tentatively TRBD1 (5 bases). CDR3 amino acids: CASSLGGGYNSPLHF. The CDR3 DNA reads TGTGCCAGCAGTTTAGGTGGGGGGTATAATTCACCCCTCCACTTT.